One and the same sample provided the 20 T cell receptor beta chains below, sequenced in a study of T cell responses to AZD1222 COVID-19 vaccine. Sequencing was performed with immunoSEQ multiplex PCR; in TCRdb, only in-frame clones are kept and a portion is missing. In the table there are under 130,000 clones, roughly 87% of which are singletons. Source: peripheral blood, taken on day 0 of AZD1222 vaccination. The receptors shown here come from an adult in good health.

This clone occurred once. CDR3 region: CATWQANNQETQYF. CDR3 coding DNA: TGTGCCACGTGGCAGGCCAACAACCAAGAGACCCAGTACTTC. The genes are TRBV7-8 and TRBJ2-5; no clear D. Looked up from germline, CDR1 is SGHVS and CDR2 is FQNEAQ. This CDR3 is 14 amino acids long. Trimming shortened V by 10 bases and J by 0 bases, and 15 bases separated the two germline ends.

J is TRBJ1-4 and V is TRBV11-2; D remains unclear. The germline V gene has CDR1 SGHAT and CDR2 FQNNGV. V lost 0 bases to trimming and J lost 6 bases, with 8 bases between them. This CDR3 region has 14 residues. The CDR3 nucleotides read TGTGCCAGCAGCTTAGAACTAGGGCATGAAAAACTGTTTTTT. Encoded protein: CASSLELGHEKLFF.

Written as DNA, the CDR3 is TGTGCCAGCAGTTACAGGGGGCTTGCTAATGAAAAACTGTTTTTT. It encodes CASSYRGLANEKLFF. The rearrangement joins TRBV6-5 to TRBJ1-4, with TRBD1 matching 7 bases. This CDR3 is 15 amino acids long. Looked up from germline, CDR1 is MNHEY and CDR2 is SVGAGI. The junction had 3 bases not matched to a gene; V was cut back by 2 bases and J by 3 bases.

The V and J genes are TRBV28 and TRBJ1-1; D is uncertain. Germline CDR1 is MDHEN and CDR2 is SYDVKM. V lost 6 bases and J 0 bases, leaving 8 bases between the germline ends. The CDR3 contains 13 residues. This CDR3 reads CASRAGMNTEAFF. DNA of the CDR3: TGTGCCAGCAGAGCCGGGATGAACACTGAAGCTTTCTTT. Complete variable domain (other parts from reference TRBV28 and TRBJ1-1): DVKVTQSSRYLVKRTGEKVFLECVQDMDHENMFWYRQDPGLGLRLIYFSYDVKMKEKGDIPEGYSVSREKKERFSLILESASTNQTSMYLCASRAGMNTEAFFGQGTRLTVV.

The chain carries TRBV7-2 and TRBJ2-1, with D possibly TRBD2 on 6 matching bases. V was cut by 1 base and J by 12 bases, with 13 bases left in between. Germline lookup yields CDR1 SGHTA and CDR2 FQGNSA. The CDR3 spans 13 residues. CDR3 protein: CASSLGGTVGQFF. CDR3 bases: TGTGCCAGCAGCTTAGGGGGGACTGTCGGGCAGTTCTTC.

This CDR3 reads CASSQDPPGGRTDTQYF. The CDR3 DNA is TGTGCCAGCAGCCAAGATCCCCCAGGGGGCCGCACAGATACGCAGTATTTT. J is TRBJ2-3 and V is TRBV4-2; 8 positions match TRBD1. CDR1 LGHNA and CDR2 YNFKEQ come from the germline V gene. V lost 0 bases and J lost 1; bases outside the gene matches: 6. CDR3 size: 17 residues.

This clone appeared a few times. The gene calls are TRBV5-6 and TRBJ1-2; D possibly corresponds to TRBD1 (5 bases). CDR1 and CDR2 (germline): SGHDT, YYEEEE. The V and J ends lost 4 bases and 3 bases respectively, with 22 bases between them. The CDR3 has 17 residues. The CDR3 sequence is CASSPGGGRGAYYGYTF. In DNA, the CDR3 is TGTGCCAGCAGCCCGGGAGGAGGCAGAGGGGCTTACTATGGCTACACCTTC.

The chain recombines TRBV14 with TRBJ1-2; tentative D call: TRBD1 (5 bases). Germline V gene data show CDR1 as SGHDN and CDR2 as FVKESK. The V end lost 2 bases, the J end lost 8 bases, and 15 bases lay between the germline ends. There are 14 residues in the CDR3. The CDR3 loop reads CASSQLGTPGGYTF. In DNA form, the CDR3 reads TGTGCCAGCAGCCAACTGGGGACGCCGGGGGGCTACACCTTC.

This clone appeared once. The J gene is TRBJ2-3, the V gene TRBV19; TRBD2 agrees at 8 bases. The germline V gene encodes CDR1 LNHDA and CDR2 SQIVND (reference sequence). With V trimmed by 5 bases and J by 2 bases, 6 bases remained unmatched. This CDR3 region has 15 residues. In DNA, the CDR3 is TGTGCCAGTAGTCATACTAGCGGACCCACAGATACGCAGTATTTT. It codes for CASSHTSGPTDTQYF. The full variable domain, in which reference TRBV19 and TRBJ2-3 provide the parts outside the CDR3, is DGGITQSPKYLFRKEGQNVTLSCEQNLNHDAMYWYRQDPGQGLRLIYYSQIVNDFQKGDIAEGYSVSREKKESFPLTVTSAQKNPTAFYLCASSHTSGPTDTQYFGPGTRLTVL.

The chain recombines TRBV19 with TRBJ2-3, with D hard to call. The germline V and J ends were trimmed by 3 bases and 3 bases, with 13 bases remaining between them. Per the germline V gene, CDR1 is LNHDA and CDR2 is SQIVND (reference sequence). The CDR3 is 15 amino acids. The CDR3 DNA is TGTGCCAGTAGTATTTGGGCGAGAGGTACAGATACGCAGTATTTT. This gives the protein CASSIWARGTDTQYF.

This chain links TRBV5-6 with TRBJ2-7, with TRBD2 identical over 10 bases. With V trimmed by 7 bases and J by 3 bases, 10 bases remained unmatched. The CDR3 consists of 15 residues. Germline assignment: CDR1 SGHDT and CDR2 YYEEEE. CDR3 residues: CASGSIAGGFYEQYF. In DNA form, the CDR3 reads TGTGCCAGCGGCTCCATAGCGGGGGGCTTCTACGAGCAGTACTTC.

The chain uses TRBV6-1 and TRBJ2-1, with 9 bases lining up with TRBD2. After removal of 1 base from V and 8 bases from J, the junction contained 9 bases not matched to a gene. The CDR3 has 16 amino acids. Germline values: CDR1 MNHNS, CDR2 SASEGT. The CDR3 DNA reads TGTGCCAGCAGTGAAGACGGGCTAGCGGGGTGGGATGAGCAGTTCTTC. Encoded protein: CASSEDGLAGWDEQFF.

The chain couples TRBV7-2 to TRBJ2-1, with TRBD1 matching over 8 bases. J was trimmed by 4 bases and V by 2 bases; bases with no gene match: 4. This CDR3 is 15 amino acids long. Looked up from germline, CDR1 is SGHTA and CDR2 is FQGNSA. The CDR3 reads CASSLQQGVYNEQFF. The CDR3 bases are TGTGCCAGCAGCTTACAACAGGGGGTGTACAATGAGCAGTTCTTC.

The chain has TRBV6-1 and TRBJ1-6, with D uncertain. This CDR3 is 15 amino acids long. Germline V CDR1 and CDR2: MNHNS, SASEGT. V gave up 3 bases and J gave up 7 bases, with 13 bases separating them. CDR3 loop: CASSEAPAGNSPLHF. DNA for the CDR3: TGTGCCAGCAGTGAGGCCCCGGCCGGCAATTCACCCCTCCACTTT.

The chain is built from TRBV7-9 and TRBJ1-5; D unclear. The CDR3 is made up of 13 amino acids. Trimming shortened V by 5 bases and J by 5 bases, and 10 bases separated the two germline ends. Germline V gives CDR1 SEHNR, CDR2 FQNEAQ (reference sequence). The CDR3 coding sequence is TGTGCCAGCAGCCCAAGCACAGATCAGCCCCAGCATTTT. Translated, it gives CASSPSTDQPQHF.

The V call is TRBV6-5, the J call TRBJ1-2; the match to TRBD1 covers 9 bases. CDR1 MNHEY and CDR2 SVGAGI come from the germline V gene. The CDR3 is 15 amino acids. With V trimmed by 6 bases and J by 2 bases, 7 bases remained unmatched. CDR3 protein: CASRTRQGDNYGYTF. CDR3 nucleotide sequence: TGTGCCAGCAGAACTCGACAGGGGGACAACTATGGCTACACCTTC.

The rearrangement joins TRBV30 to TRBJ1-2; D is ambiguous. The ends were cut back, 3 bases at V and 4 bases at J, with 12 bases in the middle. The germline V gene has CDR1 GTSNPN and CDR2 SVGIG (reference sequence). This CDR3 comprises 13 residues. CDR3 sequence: CAWRNGELYGYTF. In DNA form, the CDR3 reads TGTGCCTGGAGAAACGGGGAGCTCTATGGCTACACCTTC.

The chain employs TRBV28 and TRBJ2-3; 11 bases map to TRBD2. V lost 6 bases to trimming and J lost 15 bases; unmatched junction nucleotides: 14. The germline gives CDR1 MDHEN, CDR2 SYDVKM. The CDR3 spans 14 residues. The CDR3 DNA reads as TGTGCCAGCAGACCGGGACTAGCGGTCCCCCAGTCATATTTT. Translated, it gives CASRPGLAVPQSYF.

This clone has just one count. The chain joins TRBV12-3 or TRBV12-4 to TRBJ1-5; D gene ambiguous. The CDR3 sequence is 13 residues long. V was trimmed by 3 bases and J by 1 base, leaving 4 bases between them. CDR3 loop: CASSFSSNQPQHF. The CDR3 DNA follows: TGTGCCAGCAGTTTTTCCAGCAATCAGCCCCAGCATTTT.

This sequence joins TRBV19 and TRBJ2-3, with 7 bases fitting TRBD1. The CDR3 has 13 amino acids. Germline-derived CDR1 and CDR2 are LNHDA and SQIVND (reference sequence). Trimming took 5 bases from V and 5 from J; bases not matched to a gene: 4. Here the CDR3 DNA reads TGTGCCAGTAGTCTCTGGGACAGAGATACGCAGTATTTT. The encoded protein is CASSLWDRDTQYF.